Below, 5 T cell receptor beta chains from the same sample are listed, as sequenced in a study of CD8 T cells in ankylosing spondylitis. TCRdb fed the 5' RACE reads into MiXCR, producing one record per CDR3 protein. The data contain 25,000 to 30,000 distinct CDR3 sequences, 7.9% of them singletons. The sequencing input was blood. These receptors originate from a male donor with ankylosing spondylitis or in good health (not recorded which).

This clonotype showed up many times. The chain combines TRBV15 with TRBJ1-4; 7 bases line up with TRBD1. Per the germline V gene, CDR1 is LNHNV and CDR2 is YYDKDF (reference sequence). CDR3 length: 16 residues. V lost 4 bases and J lost 4; bases outside the gene matches: 9. The CDR3 region has the DNA TGTGCCACCAGCACCATTCAACGGGACAGTAATGAAAAACTGTTTTTT. Encoded protein: CATSTIQRDSNEKLFF.

This clonotype was seen many times. The CDR3 region is CASCKALNPNEKLFF. CDR3 nucleotide sequence: TGTGCCAGCTGCAAGGCGCTAAACCCTAATGAAAAACTGTTTTTT. V and J are TRBV6-5 and TRBJ1-4; unclear D gene. This CDR3 is 15 amino acids long. V was clipped by 8 bases and J by 3 bases, with 16 bases between them. Germline assignment: CDR1 MNHEY and CDR2 SVGAGI.

This clonotype was seen many times. The chain employs TRBV20-1 and TRBJ1-1; D remains unclear. Trimming removed 6 bases from V and 1 base from J, with 12 bases in between. Germline V CDR1 and CDR2: DFQATT, SNEGSKA (reference sequence). The CDR3 is 13 amino acids. Here the CDR3 DNA reads TGCAGTGCACGGAGCAGGAGGAACACTGAAGCTTTCTTT. Protein sequence: CSARSRRNTEAFF.

The chain is built from TRBV7-6 and TRBJ2-3; 7 nucleotides agree with TRBD2. The CDR3 length is 18 residues. Unmatched junction bases numbered 12, after V lost 1 base and J lost 2 bases. Germline V lookup: CDR1 SGHVS, CDR2 FNYEAQ. This CDR3 reads CASSLGRSGPLFTDTQYF. CDR3 nucleotide sequence: TGTGCCAGCAGCTTAGGGCGTAGCGGGCCCCTCTTCACAGATACGCAGTATTTT.

The chain is built from TRBV6-2 or TRBV6-3 and TRBJ2-7, with D perhaps matching TRBD2 (6 bases). CDR3 length: 13 amino acids. The germline V gene encodes CDR1 MNHEY and CDR2 SVGEGT. V shed 8 bases and J shed 5 bases, with 16 bases lying between them. The CDR3 loop is CASQIDGSHEQYF. Written as DNA, the CDR3 is TGTGCCAGCCAAATCGACGGGAGTCACGAGCAGTACTTC.